The following is a TCR beta chain sequence with its context. This sample was taken from a study of blood T cell repertoires in COVID-19. Trimming took 6 bases from V and 8 from J, leaving 16 bases between them. The germline CDR1 and CDR2 sequences are MNHEY and SVGAGI. This CDR3 has 14 residues. Libraries were prepared by immunoSEQ multiplex PCR; TCRdb keeps only in-frame clonotypes and omits some of them. The sample includes 200,000 to 300,000 clones, approximately 80% of them seen just once. The receptor comes from a woman older than 75 with COVID-19, enrolled during active disease. Sequenced: peripheral blood. The chain couples TRBV6-5 to TRBJ1-4; a weak D match, TRBD1 (5 bases). The CDR3 reads CASRLPGGREKLFF. Here the CDR3 DNA reads TGTGCCAGCAGGCTCCCGGGGGGGAGGGAAAAACTGTTTTTT.